A single sample gave rise to the 22 T cell receptor beta chains below, sequenced in a study of Graves' ophthalmopathy and Graves' hyperthyroidism. Amplified material comprised TCR beta CDR3 regions derived from RNA transcripts. First-round RT-PCR relied on HTBI primers, and a second-round multiplex PCR came next. One entry per CDR3 protein, called by TCRdb with MiXCR from the multiplex PCR reads. The table records 300,000 to 500,000 distinct CDR3 sequences, roughly 15% of them present only once. The sequencing sample was made of peripheral blood. All receptors come from a woman under 30 with stable Graves' hyperthyroidism.

The sample holds a few counts of this clonotype. J is TRBJ2-2 and V is TRBV12-3 or TRBV12-4, with TRBD1 as a possible D gene (5 bases). There are 16 residues in the CDR3. V lost 4 bases, J lost 6 bases, and 18 bases lay in between. For the CDR3, the DNA is TGTGCCAGCAGTTCCTATTTGGGGCTTGGCGCCGGGGAGCTGTTTTTT. Encoded protein: CASSSYLGLGAGELFF.

This clonotype was observed many times. The rearrangement uses TRBV29-1 and TRBJ1-1, with no clear D. Trimming took off 1 base at V and 1 base at J, with 4 bases between the two ends. CDR1 is SQVTM, CDR2 ANQGSEA, per germline. The CDR3 loop spans 12 amino acids. The CDR3 coding sequence is TGCAGCGTTGAAGGGAGGAACACTGAAGCTTTCTTT. This sequence encodes CSVEGRNTEAFF.

A word on this clonotype: Here the CDR3 omits its conserved ending phenylalanine or tryptophan, so a read error is the likely source. The chain recombines TRBV5-5 with TRBJ1-1; D not resolved. The V and J ends lost 0 bases and 8 bases respectively, with 8 bases between them. The CDR3 consists of 12 residues. CDR1 and CDR2 (germline): SGHKS, YYEKEE (reference sequence). CDR3 sequence: CASSLAAGEAFL. The CDR3 region has the DNA TGTGCCAGCAGCTTGGCCGCGGGGGAAGCTTTCCTT.

This clonotype was counted at least ten times. V and J are TRBV7-9 and TRBJ1-5; 8 bases fit TRBD1. The CDR3 sequence is 15 residues long. Unmatched junction bases numbered 2, after V lost 1 base and J lost 3 bases. Germline CDR1 and CDR2: SEHNR and FQNEAQ (reference sequence). CDR3 in amino acids: CASSLGQGANQPQHF. CDR3 DNA: TGTGCCAGCAGCTTAGGCCAGGGGGCCAATCAGCCCCAGCATTTT.

This clonotype appeared many times. The chain links TRBV29-1 to TRBJ1-1; 9 bases agree with TRBD1. V gave up 4 bases and J gave up 6 bases; unmatched junction bases: 0. The germline gives CDR1 SQVTM, CDR2 ANQGSEA. The CDR3 spans 11 residues. The CDR3 DNA is TGCAGCGTTGGACAGGGGGCTGAAGCTTTCTTT. This codes for CSVGQGAEAFF.

There are many counts of this clonotype. This rearrangement joins TRBV10-2 to TRBJ2-5; either TRBD1 or TRBD2 may supply D (5 bases each). Trimming cost V 0 bases and J 4 bases, with 6 bases left between them. CDR1 and CDR2 (germline): WSHSY, SAAADI. The CDR3 sequence is 13 residues long. The CDR3 DNA is TGCGCCAGCAGTGAGTCGAGGGGAGAGACCCAGTACTTC. It translates to CASSESRGETQYF.

Ten or more counts support this clonotype. This rearrangement joins TRBV20-1 to TRBJ1-2, with TRBD1 identical over 11 bases. CDR1 and CDR2 (germline): DFQATT, SNEGSKA (reference sequence). The CDR3 has 13 residues. Trimming took 3 bases from V and 6 from J; bases not matched to a gene: 3. The CDR3 loop is CSARDRGLDGYTF. CDR3 bases: TGCAGTGCTAGGGACAGGGGGCTGGATGGCTACACCTTC.

This clonotype was found many times. The chain employs TRBV12-3 or TRBV12-4 and TRBJ1-6, with TRBD1 matching over 10 bases. The ends lost 3 bases at V and 9 bases at J; junction bases unmatched: 5. This CDR3 comprises 15 residues. The CDR3 DNA is TGTGCCAGCAGTTTCGAGACAGGGGGCGGTTCACCCCTCCACTTT. Residues: CASSFETGGGSPLHF.

Notes on this clonotype: One junction end disagrees with the germline gene, perhaps due to a read error. The gene calls are TRBV2 and TRBJ2-5, with D hard to call. The CDR3 runs to 13 residues. CDR1 SNHLY and CDR2 FYNNEI come from the germline V gene. DNA for the CDR3: TGTGTCAGCAAGCCTGTCGCTTGCGAGACCCAGTACTTC. Translated: CVSKPVACETQYF.

This clonotype was observed a handful of times. J is TRBJ2-5 and V is TRBV20-1; TRBD2 matches 8 bases. Germline lookup yields CDR1 DFQATT and CDR2 SNEGSKA (reference sequence). This CDR3 comprises 15 residues. The V and J ends lost 8 bases and 0 bases, in that order; junction bases with no gene match: 11. The CDR3 DNA reads TGCAGTTCGGGGGTGGGCGGGAGGTACCAAGAGACCCAGTACTTC. Its translation: CSSGVGGRYQETQYF.

V and J are TRBV4-2 and TRBJ1-5; 7 bases match TRBD1. The CDR3 runs 13 residues. V gave up 8 bases and J gave up 2 bases; unmatched junction bases: 3. CDR1 and CDR2 from the germline V gene are LGHNA and YNFKEQ. CDR3 bases: TGTGCCAGCTCCACAGGGGGCAATCAGCCCCAGCATTTT. It is translated as CASSTGGNQPQHF.

This clonotype turned up a few times. This sequence joins TRBV20-1 and TRBJ1-5; D is perhaps TRBD1 (6 bases). The germline gives CDR1 DFQATT, CDR2 SNEGSKA (reference sequence). Trimming pared 0 bases from V and 4 bases from J, leaving 10 bases between. This CDR3 is built from 14 residues. The CDR3 sequence is CSARDQGLNQPQHF. CDR3 in DNA: TGCAGTGCTAGAGATCAGGGGCTAAATCAGCCCCAGCATTTT.

Ten or more counts support this clonotype. The chain recombines TRBV20-1 with TRBJ1-6; D possibly corresponds to TRBD1 (6 bases). The CDR3 length is 12 residues. Germline CDR1 is DFQATT and CDR2 is SNEGSKA (reference sequence). Trimming shortened V by 5 bases and J by 11 bases, and 13 bases separated the two germline ends. CDR3 nucleotide sequence: TGCAGTGCTCTACAGGGTCTTCCACCCCTCCACTTT. It specifies CSALQGLPPLHF.

This clonotype has only a few counts. This chain connects TRBV7-6 to TRBJ1-1; 8 nucleotides agree with TRBD1. The CDR3 sequence is 15 residues long. V was clipped by 4 bases and J by 1 base; unmatched bases: 5. Per the germline V gene, CDR1 is SGHVS and CDR2 is FNYEAQ. CDR3 nucleotide sequence: TGTGCCAGCAGCTCCCCCCAGGGGGCGAACACTGAAGCTTTCTTT. Translated: CASSSPQGANTEAFF.

Worth noting for this clonotype: One end of the junction varies from germline; a read error may be responsible. The chain employs TRBV11-2 and TRBJ1-1, with D perhaps TRBD1 (5 bases). The CDR3 runs to 13 residues. CDR1 is SGHAT and CDR2 is FQNNGV in the germline V gene. The CDR3 DNA reads as TGTGCCAGCAGCTTAGTATGGGGGGGTGAAGCTTGCTTT. Translated, it gives CASSLVWGGEACF.

This clonotype has ten or more counts. The rearrangement joins TRBV27 to TRBJ1-5; 9 bases line up with TRBD1. J was trimmed by 2 bases and V by 0 bases; bases with no gene match: 11. This CDR3 is built from 19 residues. Germline CDR1 reads MNHEY; CDR2 reads SMNVEV (reference sequence). As DNA, the CDR3 is TGTGCCAGCAGTTTATCGTACGGGACAGGGACGGGGCGCAATCAGCCCCAGCATTTT. This translates into CASSLSYGTGTGRNQPQHF.

Many counts were recorded for this clonotype. This chain links TRBV11-2 with TRBJ2-5, with 10 nucleotides matching TRBD1. The CDR3 extends over 16 amino acids. Germline values: CDR1 SGHAT, CDR2 FQNNGV. Germline trimming cut 3 bases from V and 3 bases from J; bases unmatched to any gene: 7. The CDR3 DNA reads as TGTGCCAGCAGCTTCTTGGGACAGGGGTCCGAAGAGACCCAGTACTTC. This codes for CASSFLGQGSEETQYF.

This clonotype was detected ten times or more. The V call is TRBV19, the J call TRBJ2-2; D possibly corresponds to TRBD1 (7 bases). The CDR3 is 16 residues long. Germline V gives CDR1 LNHDA, CDR2 SQIVND (reference sequence). V lost 1 base and J 0 bases, leaving 9 bases between the germline ends. The DNA of the CDR3 is TGTGCCAGTAGTATAGGGAGGGGGCCGAACACCGGGGAGCTGTTTTTT. The encoded protein is CASSIGRGPNTGELFF. Full variable domain (rest looked up from reference TRBV19 and TRBJ2-2): DGGITQSPKYLFRKEGQNVTLSCEQNLNHDAMYWYRQDPGQGLRLIYYSQIVNDFQKGDIAEGYSVSREKKESFPLTVTSAQKNPTAFYLCASSIGRGPNTGELFFGEGSRLTVL.

This clonotype was counted ten times or more. V gene TRBV12-3 or TRBV12-4 combines with J gene TRBJ2-7; D uncertain. V lost 3 bases to trimming and J lost 2 bases, with 8 bases between them. The CDR3 covers 13 residues. Written as DNA, the CDR3 is TGTGCCAGCAGTTTGAACCGACCCTACGAGCAGTACTTC. Translating it yields CASSLNRPYEQYF.

To note about this clonotype: Relative to the germline gene, one junction end is altered; a read error may explain this. V and J are TRBV2 and TRBJ1-5; D is uncertain. The CDR3 sequence is 13 residues long. CDR1 is SNHLY, CDR2 FYNNEI, per germline. In DNA form, the CDR3 reads TGTGCCAGCTGTTCGGTAAGCAATCAGCCTCAGCATTTT. Its translation: CASCSVSNQPQHF.

This clonotype has ten or more counts. J is TRBJ1-1 and V is TRBV27; TRBD1 is a possible D gene (6 bases). Trimming took off 6 bases at V and 2 bases at J, with 13 bases between the two ends. The CDR3 is 14 amino acids. The germline gives CDR1 MNHEY, CDR2 SMNVEV (reference sequence). The CDR3 sequence: CASSQIRGNTEAFF. The DNA of the CDR3 is TGTGCCAGCAGCCAGATCAGGGGCAACACTGAAGCTTTCTTT.

This clonotype was detected many times. J is TRBJ2-5 and V is TRBV25-1, with TRBD2 matching over 11 bases. Germline loops: CDR1 MGHDK, CDR2 SYGVNS. This CDR3 has 16 residues. The J segment lost 1 base and the V segment lost 4 bases, leaving 5 bases of the junction unmatched. The chain's CDR3 is CASSGGTSGVQETQYF. CDR3 bases: TGTGCCAGCAGTGGGGGGACTAGCGGCGTCCAAGAGACCCAGTACTTC. Full variable domain (remainder filled in from reference TRBV25-1 and TRBJ2-5): EADIYQTPRYLVIGTGKKITLECSQTMGHDKMYWYQQDPGMELHLIHYSYGVNSTEKGDLSSESTVSRIRTEHFPLTLESARPSHTSQYLCASSGGTSGVQETQYFGPGTRLLVL.